The TCR beta chain described here comes from a study of cytomegalovirus exposure and HLA in healthy donors (dated by TCRdb to between 2016 and 2019). Some background on the complete study: In an earlier analysis of approximately 640 of the donors, approximately 260 Gb of sequence data and 100 million or so unique TCR beta sequences from about 179 million T cells were reported. An early release that covered about 600 HLA-typed donors contained about 300 gigabases of sequencing data and 70 million to 100 million unique TCR sequences. Among the approximately 420 genotyped donors, approximately 76% belonged to the genetic ancestry cluster associated with self-reported Caucasian donors. The study was designed to test whether signatures of past pathogen exposure could be identified by cataloging public T cell receptors. The study profiled the T cell repertoires of 550 to 700 subjects by immunosequencing and related them to cytomegalovirus serostatus. A separate validation cohort of about 110 different subjects was used in addition to the roughly 700-subject first cohort. To predict cytomegalovirus infection status, the study brought together high-throughput TCR immunosequencing, statistical association of individual TCRs with disease status, and machine learning. In a later analysis, previously published TCR beta repertoires from 666 donors were re-analyzed and high-resolution HLA genotyping was added so that TCR occurrence patterns could be studied. In the later analysis, no new phenotypic data were used to find candidate immune exposures; instead, reliance was placed on TCR beta sequences and their occurrence across donors. An earlier analysis of more than 450 of the donors used high-throughput TCR beta sequencing to judge whether each TCR beta V gene segment behaved as functional or pseudogenic. Donor age, sex, ethnicity and CMV serostatus were compiled together with the repertoire data. A later genetic analysis used genome-wide SNP genotypes for about 60% of the roughly 670 donors, treating that subset as a discovery cohort. Every repertoire in the discovery cohort had been generated on one and the same sequencing platform. Both class I and class II loci were covered by HLA typing, at four-digit resolution. Typing coverage varied by locus: 629-630 donors for A, B, C, DRB1 and DQB1; about 520 for DQA1; more than 600 for DPA1; around 490 for DPB1. Four or five DR-DQ haplotypes were handled as single units for association and clustering because linkage in the cohort was strong. Across around 400 genotyped donors of the cohort, an average of roughly 200,000 unique TCR beta nucleotide sequences per donor were sequenced, and approximately 17% of those sequences were non-productive.

The cohort was made up of 500 to 850 healthy bone marrow donors. At the time of sampling, every cohort member was nominally healthy, though immune exposures that went unrecorded were likely present. The donor was CMV seronegative and was included in the group of hundreds of seronegative cohort members. A peripheral blood sample was provided by each donor, and peripheral blood mononuclear cells were used for TCR beta sequencing. Genomic DNA extraction from the blood cell samples was performed with the Qiagen DNeasy Blood Extraction Kit. To prepare the library, the immunoSEQ multiplex PCR assay was applied. The multiplex PCR relied on a mix of 60 forward primers for TCR Vbeta segments and 13 reverse primers for TCR Jbeta segments. A multiplex PCR assay on genomic DNA amplified the CDR3 region of rearranged TCR beta genes. The Illumina HiSeq System was used to sequence the amplified TCR beta libraries as 87-base-pair reads. In the original analysis: A later analysis counted tens of millions of unique TCR beta chains across the approximately 700 repertoires, and roughly 9.9 million of these chains were shared by at least two donors. Raw reads were error-corrected and collapsed into unique sequences with a nearest-neighbor algorithm that merged closely related sequences to remove PCR and sequencing errors. V, D and J gene segments were assigned by aligning CDR3 sequences to IMGT reference sequences. For a sequence to be retained, a match of at least six nucleotides to both a V gene segment and a J gene segment was required. A rearrangement counted as productive if the CDR3 had no stop codons and remained in frame with V and J, and every other rearrangement counted as non-productive. CDR3 was defined according to IMGT convention as the region running from the second conserved V-encoded cysteine to the conserved J-encoded phenylalanine. The earlier analysis of about 530 of the donors excluded any sequence lacking an unambiguous match to a single V gene segment. An earlier analysis of several hundred of the donors called V segments functional above 56.7% productive rearrangements and segregating when the between-donor standard deviation exceeded 5%. A statistical classification framework was built to diagnose cytomegalovirus status from the catalog of TCR beta chain sequences. In a later analysis, TCR nucleotide sequences were compared against IMGT/GENE-DB human TR gene sequences so that V and J genes could be assigned. The TCRdist pipeline was used in a later analysis to assign CDR3 sequences and most-parsimonious VDJ recombination scenarios. In a later analysis, each TCR beta chain was defined by its CDR3 amino acid sequence together with its V-gene family, and reads without a unique V-gene family were excluded. As a way to deal with suspected cross-contamination and a sequencing artifact, a later analysis dropped under 600 nucleotide sequences that were highly shared and had low generation probability. A later analysis calculated a clonal expansion index for each public chain from normalized within-repertoire ranks of inferred template counts. Generation probabilities in a later analysis came from a VDJ recombination model fitted to out-of-frame rearrangements, and those results were checked against IGoR. In a later analysis, TCR-TCR, TCR-HLA and TCR-CMV co-occurrence was scored with hypergeometric tests, and a repertoire-size bias correction was applied to TCR pairs. In a later analysis, false discovery rates were estimated by permuting HLA or CMV assignments 20 times. In a later analysis, co-occurring TCRs were grouped using DBSCAN, with TCRdist sequence similarity added in when clustering inside HLA-allele-positive subsets. Repertoires with fewer than 30,000 or more than 120,000 public chains were left out of co-occurrence clustering, as were five repertoires with anomalous nucleotide sharing. Entries here come from immuneACCESS through TCRdb and include only in-frame sequences with V and J called. Some clones fail to appear in such tables; in the studies checked, an unresolved V gene covers under half of the shortfall, and the cause of the remainder is unknown. D and trimming come from the DNA, and the V and J calls and clone size come from that table. Counted in this sample were 110,000 to 150,000 clones; 65% to 80% of them appeared once. Nearly 4% of the sample comes from the top ten.

Concerning this clone: Its antigen is unknown. There are no base qualities to consult, and no much larger clone falls within one base.

Overall study outcomes, separate from this receptor: A group of highly shared sequence variants was considered likely to be a technical artifact of the sequencing pipeline. In a later genetic analysis, fewer N-insertions in productive TCRs were reported among donors in an Asian-associated ancestry cluster than the roughly 640-donor mean. In a later analysis, TCR association rates were found to vary across HLA loci, with the most associated TCRs seen for DRB1 alleles and the fewest for HLA-C alleles. In this cohort, only TCR beta chains were sequenced, and detectable features were limited by the absence of alpha or paired-chain data. A total of fewer than 200 TCR beta chains were listed by the study as associated with cytomegalovirus. The earlier analysis of around 600 of the donors excluded roughly 16 rarely observed V segments, including chromosome 9 orphons, because counts were too low. In a later genetic analysis, a missense DCLRE1C variant was associated with V-gene and J-gene trimming of TCR beta chains, and the association was replicated in an independent cohort. Specific HLA alleles were associated with 15,000 to 20,000 TCR beta sequences at a false discovery rate of 0.05 in a later analysis. A further reported finding was that TCR beta sequences accurately predicted the HLA-A and HLA-B alleles for most subjects in the first cohort. In a later analysis, several top co-occurrence clusters were reported to appear linked to parvovirus B19, influenza, CMV and Epstein-Barr virus. When HLA alleles, especially DR and DQ, strongly co-occurred, TCR associations were difficult to assign to individual alleles. Some IMGT-functional V segments, including TRBV6-2 and TRBV6-3, could not be distinguished by the 87-base-pair reads and were therefore excluded. An earlier analysis of some 560 of the donors showed that most TCR beta V segments appeared in productive rearrangements either about 87% or about 30% of the time, which broadly matched IMGT annotations. Presence/absence analyses assumed roughly uniform sequencing depth across donors, an assumption that may not hold. A later analysis found that HLA-associated TCR beta chains were more clonally expanded and had lower generation probabilities than equally common non-associated chains. The classifier was reported to diagnose cytomegalovirus status with high specificity and sensitivity in both the original and validation cohorts. In a later analysis, most CMV-associated TCR beta chains were found to appear HLA-restricted, with HLA associations seemingly driven largely by CMV exposure. The only immune exposure information available for the cohort was CMV serostatus. Correlated functional status among segregating V segments might be attributable to linkage disequilibrium, but an unknown experimental factor could not be ruled out. Three of the identified cytomegalovirus-associated TCR beta chains were confirmed in vitro to be specific for cytomegalovirus antigens. Most TCR sequences were seen in very few donors, while some public TCRs were found in many individuals. According to the authors, the approach could potentially be generalized to other disease states and immunological phenotypes. HLA typing was unavailable for some donors at each locus, so association tests used only the typed subset.

Taken from the germline V gene, the CDR1 and CDR2 loops are MRHNA and SNTAGT. The cysteine opens and the phenylalanine closes a CDR3 of 18 amino acids. The kept DNA is CDR3 alone, 54 bases in frame from the first base. Here V drops 6 bases and J drops 2 bases, and the junction holds 11 bases not matched to any gene. Recombination joined TRBV6-4 with TRBJ2-1, with 12 central nucleotides matching TRBD1. The sequenced material came from PBMCs. This receptor was identified in a male donor in good health and CMV-seronegative. The DNA sequence is given as TGTGCCAGCAGACTGGGACAGGGGGCCAGAGGCACCTACAATGAGCAGTTCTTC. Its translation is CASRLGQGARGTYNEQFF.